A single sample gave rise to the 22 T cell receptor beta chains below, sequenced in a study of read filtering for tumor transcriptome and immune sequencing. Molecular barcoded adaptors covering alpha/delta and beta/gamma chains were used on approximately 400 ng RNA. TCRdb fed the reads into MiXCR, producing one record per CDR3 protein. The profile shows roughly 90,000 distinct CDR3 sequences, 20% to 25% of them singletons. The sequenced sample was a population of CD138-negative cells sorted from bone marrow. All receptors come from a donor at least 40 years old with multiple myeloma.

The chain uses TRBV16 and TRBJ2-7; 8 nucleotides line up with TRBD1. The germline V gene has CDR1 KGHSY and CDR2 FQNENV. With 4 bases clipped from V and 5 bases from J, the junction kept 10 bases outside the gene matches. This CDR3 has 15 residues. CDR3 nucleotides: TGTGCCAGCAGCCGAACAAGTGGCAGGGGGCACGAGCAGTACTTC. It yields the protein CASSRTSGRGHEQYF.

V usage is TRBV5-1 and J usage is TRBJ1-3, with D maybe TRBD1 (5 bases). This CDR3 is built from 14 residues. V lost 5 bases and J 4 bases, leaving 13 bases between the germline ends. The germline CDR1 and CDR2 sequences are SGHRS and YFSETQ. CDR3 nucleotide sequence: TGCGCCAGCAGTTGGGACGTCGGGGGAAACACCATATATTTT. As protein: CASSWDVGGNTIYF. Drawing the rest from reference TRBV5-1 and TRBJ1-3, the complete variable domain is KAGVTQTPRYLIKTRGQQVTLSCSPISGHRSVSWYQQTPGQGLQFLFEYFSETQRNKGNFPGRFSGRQFSNSRSEMNVSTLELGDSALYLCASSWDVGGNTIYFGEGSWLTVV.

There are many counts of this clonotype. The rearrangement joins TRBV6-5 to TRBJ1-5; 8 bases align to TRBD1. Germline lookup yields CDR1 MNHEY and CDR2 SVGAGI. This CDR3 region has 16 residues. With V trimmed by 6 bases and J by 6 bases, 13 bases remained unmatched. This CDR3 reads CASRRTNRGSGQPQHF. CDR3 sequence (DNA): TGTGCCAGCAGACGCACAAACAGGGGGAGCGGTCAGCCCCAGCATTTT.

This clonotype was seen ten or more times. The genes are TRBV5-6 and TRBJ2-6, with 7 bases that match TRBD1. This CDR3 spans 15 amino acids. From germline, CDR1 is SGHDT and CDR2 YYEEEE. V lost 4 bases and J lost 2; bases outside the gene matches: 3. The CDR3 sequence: CASSPDRTGANVLTF. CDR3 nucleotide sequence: TGTGCCAGCAGCCCGGACAGGACTGGGGCCAACGTCCTGACTTTC.

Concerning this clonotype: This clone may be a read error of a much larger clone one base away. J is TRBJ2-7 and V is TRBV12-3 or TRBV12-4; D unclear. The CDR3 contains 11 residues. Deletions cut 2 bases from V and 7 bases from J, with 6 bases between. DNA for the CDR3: TGTGCCAGCAGTTTATGGAATGAGCAGTACTTC. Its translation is CASSLWNEQYF.

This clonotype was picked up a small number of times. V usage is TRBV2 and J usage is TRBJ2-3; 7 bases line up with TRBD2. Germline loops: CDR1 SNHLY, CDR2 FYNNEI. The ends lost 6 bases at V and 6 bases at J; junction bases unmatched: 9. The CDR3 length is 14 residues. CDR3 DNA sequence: TGTGCCAGCAGGGCGGGGGTCTATCTGGATACGCAGTATTTT. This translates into CASRAGVYLDTQYF.

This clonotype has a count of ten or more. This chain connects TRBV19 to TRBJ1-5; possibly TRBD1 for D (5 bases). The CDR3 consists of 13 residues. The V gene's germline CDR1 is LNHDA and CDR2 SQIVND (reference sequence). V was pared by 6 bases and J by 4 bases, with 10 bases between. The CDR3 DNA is TGTGCCAGTAGCCAGACAGAGAATCAGCCCCAGCATTTT. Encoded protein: CASSQTENQPQHF.

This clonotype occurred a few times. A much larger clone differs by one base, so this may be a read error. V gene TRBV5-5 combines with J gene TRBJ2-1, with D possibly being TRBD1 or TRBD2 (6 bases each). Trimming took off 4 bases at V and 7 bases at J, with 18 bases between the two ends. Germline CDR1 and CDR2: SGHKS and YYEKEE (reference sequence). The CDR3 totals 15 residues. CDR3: CASSPGRGRVNEQFF. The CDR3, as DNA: TGTGCCAGCAGCCCGGGACGGGGGCGGGTGAATGAGCAGTTCTTC.

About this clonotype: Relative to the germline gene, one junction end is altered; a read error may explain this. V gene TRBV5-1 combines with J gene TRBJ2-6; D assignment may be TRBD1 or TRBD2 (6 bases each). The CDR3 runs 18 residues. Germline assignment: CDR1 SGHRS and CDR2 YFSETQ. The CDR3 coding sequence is TGCGCCATCAGCTTAGGGGGGAGGCGTAACTCTGGGGCCAACGTCCTGACTTTC. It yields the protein CAISLGGRRNSGANVLTF.

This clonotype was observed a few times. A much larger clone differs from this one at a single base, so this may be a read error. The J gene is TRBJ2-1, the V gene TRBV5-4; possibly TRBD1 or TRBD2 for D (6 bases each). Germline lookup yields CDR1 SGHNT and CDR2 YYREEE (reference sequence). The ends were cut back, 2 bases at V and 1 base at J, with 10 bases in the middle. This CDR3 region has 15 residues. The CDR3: CASSLGGGSYNEQFF. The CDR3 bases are TGTGCCAGCAGCTTAGGAGGGGGGTCCTACAATGAGCAGTTCTTC.

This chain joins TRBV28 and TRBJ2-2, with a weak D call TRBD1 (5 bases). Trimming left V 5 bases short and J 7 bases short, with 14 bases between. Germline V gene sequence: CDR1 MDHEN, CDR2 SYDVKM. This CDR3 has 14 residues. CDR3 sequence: CASSTSTVFGELFF. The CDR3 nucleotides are TGTGCCAGCAGTACCTCGACAGTTTTCGGGGAGCTGTTTTTT.

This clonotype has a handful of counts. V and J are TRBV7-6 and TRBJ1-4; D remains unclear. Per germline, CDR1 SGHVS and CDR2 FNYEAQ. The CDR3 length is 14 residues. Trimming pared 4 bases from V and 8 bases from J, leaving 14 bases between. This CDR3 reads CASSSAEAREKLFF. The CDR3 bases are TGTGCCAGCAGCTCCGCAGAGGCTAGGGAAAAACTGTTTTTT.

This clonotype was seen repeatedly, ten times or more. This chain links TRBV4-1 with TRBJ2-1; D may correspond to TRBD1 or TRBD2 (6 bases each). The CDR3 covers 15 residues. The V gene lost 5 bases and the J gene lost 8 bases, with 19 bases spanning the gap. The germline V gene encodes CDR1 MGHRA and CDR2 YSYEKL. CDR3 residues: CASSSLQGGWDEQFF. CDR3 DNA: TGCGCCAGCAGCTCCCTACAAGGGGGGTGGGATGAGCAGTTCTTC.

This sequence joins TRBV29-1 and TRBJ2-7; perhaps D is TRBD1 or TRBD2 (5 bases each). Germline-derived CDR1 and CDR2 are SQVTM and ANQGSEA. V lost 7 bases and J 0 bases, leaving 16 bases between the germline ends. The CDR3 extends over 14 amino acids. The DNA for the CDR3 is TGCAGCGCCCGAAACCGGGACGACTCCTACGAGCAGTACTTC. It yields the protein CSARNRDDSYEQYF.

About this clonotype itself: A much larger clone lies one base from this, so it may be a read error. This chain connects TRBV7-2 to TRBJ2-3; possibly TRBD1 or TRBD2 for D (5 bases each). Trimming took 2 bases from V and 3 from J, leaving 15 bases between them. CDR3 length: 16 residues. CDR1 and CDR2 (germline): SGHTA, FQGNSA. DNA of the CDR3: TGTGCCAGCAGCTTAACGGGGCGCCCACTGACAGATACGCAGTATTTT. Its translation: CASSLTGRPLTDTQYF.

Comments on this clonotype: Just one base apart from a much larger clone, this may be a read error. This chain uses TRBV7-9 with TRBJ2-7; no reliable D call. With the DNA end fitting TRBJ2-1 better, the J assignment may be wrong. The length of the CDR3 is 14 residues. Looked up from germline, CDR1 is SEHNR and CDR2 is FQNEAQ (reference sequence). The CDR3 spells CASSLSQASYEQFF. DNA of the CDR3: TGTGCCAGCAGCTTAAGTCAGGCCTCCTACGAGCAGTTCTTC.

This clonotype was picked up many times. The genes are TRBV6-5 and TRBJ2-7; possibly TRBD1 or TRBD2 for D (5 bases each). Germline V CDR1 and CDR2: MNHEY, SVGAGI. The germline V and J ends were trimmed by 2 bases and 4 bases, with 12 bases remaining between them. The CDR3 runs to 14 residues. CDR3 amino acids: CASSYSQGGYEQYF. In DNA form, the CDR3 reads TGTGCCAGCAGTTACAGCCAGGGCGGGTACGAGCAGTACTTC.

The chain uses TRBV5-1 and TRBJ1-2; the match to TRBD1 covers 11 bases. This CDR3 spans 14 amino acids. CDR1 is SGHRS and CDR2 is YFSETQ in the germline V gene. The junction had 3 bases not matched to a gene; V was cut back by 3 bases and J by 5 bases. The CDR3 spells CASSSGTGGYGYTF. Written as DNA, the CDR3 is TGCGCCAGCAGCTCCGGGACAGGGGGATATGGCTACACCTTC.

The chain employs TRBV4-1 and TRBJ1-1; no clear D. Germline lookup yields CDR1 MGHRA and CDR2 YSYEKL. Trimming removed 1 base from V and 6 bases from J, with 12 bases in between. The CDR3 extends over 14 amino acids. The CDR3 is CASSQVTVGAEAFF. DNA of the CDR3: TGCGCCAGCAGCCAAGTTACGGTAGGTGCTGAAGCTTTCTTT.

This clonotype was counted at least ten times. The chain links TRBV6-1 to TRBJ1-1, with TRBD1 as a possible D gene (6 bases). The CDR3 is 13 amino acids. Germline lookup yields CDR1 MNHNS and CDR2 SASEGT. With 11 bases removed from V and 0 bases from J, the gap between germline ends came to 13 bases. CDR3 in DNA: TGTGCCGGGGGACATCCCATGAACACTGAAGCTTTCTTT. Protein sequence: CAGGHPMNTEAFF.

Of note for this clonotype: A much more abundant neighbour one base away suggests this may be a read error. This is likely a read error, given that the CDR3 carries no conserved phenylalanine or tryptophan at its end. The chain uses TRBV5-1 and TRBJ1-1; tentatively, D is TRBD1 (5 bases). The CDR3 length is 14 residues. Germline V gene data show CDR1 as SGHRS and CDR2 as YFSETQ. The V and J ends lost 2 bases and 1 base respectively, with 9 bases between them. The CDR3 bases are TGCGCCAGCAGCTTAGGGGATTGGAACACTGAAGCTTTCCTT. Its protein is CASSLGDWNTEAFL.

The CDR3: CASTYLGQGYYGYTF. Written as DNA, the CDR3 is TGTGCCAGCACCTACCTCGGACAGGGGTACTATGGCTACACCTTC. This sequence joins TRBV28 and TRBJ1-2; 9 nucleotides line up with TRBD1. Germline trimming cut 7 bases from V and 3 bases from J; bases unmatched to any gene: 9. Per the germline V gene, CDR1 is MDHEN and CDR2 is SYDVKM. There are 15 residues in the CDR3.